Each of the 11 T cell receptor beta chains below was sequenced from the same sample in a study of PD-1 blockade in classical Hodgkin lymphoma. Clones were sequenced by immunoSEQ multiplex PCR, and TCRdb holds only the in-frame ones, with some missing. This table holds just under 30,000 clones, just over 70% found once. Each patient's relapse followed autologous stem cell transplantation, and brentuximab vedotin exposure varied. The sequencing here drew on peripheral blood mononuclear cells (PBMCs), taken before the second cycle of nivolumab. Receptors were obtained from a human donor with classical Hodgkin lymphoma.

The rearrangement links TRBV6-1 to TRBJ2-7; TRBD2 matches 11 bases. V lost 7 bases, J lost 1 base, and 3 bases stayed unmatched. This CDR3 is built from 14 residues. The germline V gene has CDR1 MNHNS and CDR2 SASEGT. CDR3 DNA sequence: TGTGCCAGCACCTTAGCGGGAGGGTCCTACGAGCAGTACTTC. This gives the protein CASTLAGGSYEQYF.

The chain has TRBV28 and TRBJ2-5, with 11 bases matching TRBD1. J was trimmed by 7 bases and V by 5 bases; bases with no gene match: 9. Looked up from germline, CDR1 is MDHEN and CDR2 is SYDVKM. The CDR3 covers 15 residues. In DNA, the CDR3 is TGTGCCAGCAGTCAGCGGACAGGGGGCTTGGGGACCCAGTACTTC. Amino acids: CASSQRTGGLGTQYF.

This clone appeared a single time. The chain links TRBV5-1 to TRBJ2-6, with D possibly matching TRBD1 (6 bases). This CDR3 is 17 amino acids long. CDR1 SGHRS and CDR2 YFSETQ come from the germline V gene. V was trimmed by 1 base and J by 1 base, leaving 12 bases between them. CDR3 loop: CASSLLRGSSGANVLTF. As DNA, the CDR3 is TGCGCCAGCAGCTTGCTCAGGGGAAGTTCTGGGGCCAACGTCCTGACTTTC.

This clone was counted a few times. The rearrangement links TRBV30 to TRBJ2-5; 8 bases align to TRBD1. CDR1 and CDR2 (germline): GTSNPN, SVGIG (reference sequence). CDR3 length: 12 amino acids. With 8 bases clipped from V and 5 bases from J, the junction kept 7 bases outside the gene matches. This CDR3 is CAHTQGGETQYF. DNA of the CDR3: TGTGCCCATACACAGGGGGGCGAGACCCAGTACTTC.

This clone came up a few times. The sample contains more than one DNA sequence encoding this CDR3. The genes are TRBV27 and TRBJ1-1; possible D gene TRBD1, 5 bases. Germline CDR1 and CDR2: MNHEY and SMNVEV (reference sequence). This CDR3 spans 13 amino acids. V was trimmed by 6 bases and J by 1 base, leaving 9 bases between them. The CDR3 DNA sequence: TGTGCCAGCAGCCTAGGGGAGAACACTGAAGCTTTCTTT. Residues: CASSLGENTEAFF.

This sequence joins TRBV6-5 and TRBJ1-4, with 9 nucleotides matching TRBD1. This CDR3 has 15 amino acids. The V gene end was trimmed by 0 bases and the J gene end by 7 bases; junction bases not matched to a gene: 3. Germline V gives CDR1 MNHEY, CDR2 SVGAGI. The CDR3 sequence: CASSYSGTGSEKLFF. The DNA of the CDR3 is TGTGCCAGCAGTTACTCGGGGACAGGGAGTGAAAAACTGTTTTTT.

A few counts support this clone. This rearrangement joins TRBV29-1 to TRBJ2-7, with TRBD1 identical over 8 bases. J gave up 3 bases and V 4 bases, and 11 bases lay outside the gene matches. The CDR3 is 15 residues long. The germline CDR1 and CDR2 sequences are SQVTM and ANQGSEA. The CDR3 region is CSVGSSAGGLYEQYF. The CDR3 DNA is TGCAGCGTTGGGTCTTCGGCAGGGGGCCTCTACGAGCAGTACTTC.

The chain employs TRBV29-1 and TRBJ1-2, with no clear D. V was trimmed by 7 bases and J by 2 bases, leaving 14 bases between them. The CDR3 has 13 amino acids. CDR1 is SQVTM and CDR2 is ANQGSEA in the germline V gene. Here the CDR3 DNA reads TGCAGCGCCTCGGGGAGAAAGAACTATGGCTACACCTTC. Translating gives CSASGRKNYGYTF.

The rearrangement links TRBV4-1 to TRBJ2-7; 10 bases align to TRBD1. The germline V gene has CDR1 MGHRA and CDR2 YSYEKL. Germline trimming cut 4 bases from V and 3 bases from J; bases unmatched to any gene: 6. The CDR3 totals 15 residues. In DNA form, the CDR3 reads TGCGCCAGCAGCCTTTCCGGGACAGGGGACTACGAGCAGTACTTC. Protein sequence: CASSLSGTGDYEQYF.

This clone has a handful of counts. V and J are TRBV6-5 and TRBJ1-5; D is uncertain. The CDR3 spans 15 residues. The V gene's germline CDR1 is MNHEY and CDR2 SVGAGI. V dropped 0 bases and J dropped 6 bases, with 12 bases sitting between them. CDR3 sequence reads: CASSYSSGSGQPQHF. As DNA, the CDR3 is TGTGCCAGCAGTTACTCGAGTGGGTCAGGTCAGCCCCAGCATTTT.

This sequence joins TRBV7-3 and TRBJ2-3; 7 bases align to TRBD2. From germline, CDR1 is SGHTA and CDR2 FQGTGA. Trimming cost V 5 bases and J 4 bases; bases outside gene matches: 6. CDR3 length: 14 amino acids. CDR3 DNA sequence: TGTGCCAGCAGCCTGGGGGGAGGGCCAGATACGCAGTATTTT. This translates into CASSLGGGPDTQYF.